This entry concerns a single T cell receptor (beta chain). Method: immunoSEQ multiplex PCR; TCRdb's copy keeps in-frame clones and lacks some. The table shows 200,000 to 250,000 clones, with approximately 83% occurring only once. The V segment lost 1 base and the J segment 6 bases; nucleotides outside the gene matches: 12. CDR1 is LGHNA and CDR2 is YNFKEQ in the germline V gene. This CDR3 spans 18 amino acids. The data belong to a study of blood T cell repertoires in COVID-19. Study details: Samples came from the United States, Italy and Spain, spanning acute and convalescent COVID-19.

This clonotype was sampled from a woman aged 55-69 years with acute or convalescent COVID-19. The chain uses TRBV4-2 and TRBJ2-3; 11 bases agree with TRBD2. The sequencing input was peripheral blood. The CDR3 spells CASSQAGHSGGAADTQYF. The DNA of the CDR3 is TGTGCCAGCAGCCAAGCAGGTCATAGCGGGGGGGCGGCGGATACGCAGTATTTT.